Each of the 13 T cell receptor beta chains below was sequenced from the same sample in a study of shared clonotypes between healthy human individuals. TCRdb's table, derived via immunoSEQ multiplex PCR, lists solely in-frame clones and lacks some. The data show about 600,000 clones, around 77% seen once. The sequencing sample was made of PBMCs. Receptors were obtained from a middle-aged woman in good health. Some clones in this sample may be carry-over from other donors' samples.

V gene TRBV6-1 combines with J gene TRBJ2-3, with D maybe TRBD2 (5 bases). V was clipped by 0 bases and J by 1 base, with 8 bases between them. Germline V gene sequence: CDR1 MNHNS, CDR2 SASEGT. The CDR3 contains 15 residues. The CDR3 protein is CASSEAGAGTDTQYF. The CDR3 DNA follows: TGTGCCAGCAGTGAAGCGGGAGCTGGCACAGATACGCAGTATTTT.

The chain uses TRBV7-2 and TRBJ1-1, with D perhaps TRBD1 (6 bases). This CDR3 comprises 16 residues. Germline V gene data show CDR1 as SGHTA and CDR2 as FQGNSA. V was cut by 5 bases and J by 1 base, with 17 bases left in between. The CDR3 here is CASSVSGVQGNTEAFF. Here the CDR3 DNA reads TGTGCCAGCAGCGTATCAGGGGTTCAAGGGAACACTGAAGCTTTCTTT.

This clone was seen only once. CDR3 coding DNA: TGCGCCAGCACCGATTCGTGGAACACTGAAGCTTTCTTT. As protein: CASTDSWNTEAFF. This chain uses TRBV5-1 with TRBJ1-1; D ambiguous. V was cut by 6 bases and J by 1 base, with 10 bases left in between. CDR3 length: 13 residues. The germline gives CDR1 SGHRS, CDR2 YFSETQ. Based on the CDR3 plus reference TRBV5-1 and TRBJ1-1, the full variable domain is KAGVTQTPRYLIKTRGQQVTLSCSPISGHRSVSWYQQTPGQGLQFLFEYFSETQRNKGNFPGRFSGRQFSNSRSEMNVSTLELGDSALYLCASTDSWNTEAFFGQGTRLTVV.

With regard to this clone: A read error is the likely source, as a far larger clone sits one nucleotide away. The chain has TRBV27 and TRBJ2-7; the D is unclear. The germline V gene has CDR1 MNHEY and CDR2 SMNVEV (reference sequence). This CDR3 is built from 12 residues. The V end lost 5 bases, the J end lost 7 bases, and 12 bases lay between the germline ends. The CDR3 DNA reads as TGTGCCAGCAGTATCGGTCTGGGTGAGCAGTACTTC. This codes for CASSIGLGEQYF.

The CDR3 DNA reads TGTGCCAGCAGCAGCGGGACTAACCCCTACAATGAGCAGTTCTTC. Translating it yields CASSSGTNPYNEQFF. The chain employs TRBV7-9 and TRBJ2-1; TRBD2 aligns across 7 bases. The CDR3 is 15 amino acids. The V and J ends lost 5 bases and 2 bases, in that order; junction bases with no gene match: 6. CDR1 and CDR2 from the germline V gene are SEHNR and FQNEAQ (reference sequence).

V gene TRBV28 combines with J gene TRBJ2-1; D not certain. The CDR3 covers 13 residues. V lost 8 bases to trimming and J lost 4 bases, with 12 bases between them. Germline V CDR1 and CDR2: MDHEN, SYDVKM. The CDR3 region is CASRGVLYNEQFF. CDR3 nucleotide sequence: TGTGCCAGCCGCGGAGTTTTGTACAATGAGCAGTTCTTC. The full variable domain, its missing parts supplied by reference TRBV28 and TRBJ2-1, is DVKVTQSSRYLVKRTGEKVFLECVQDMDHENMFWYRQDPGLGLRLIYFSYDVKMKEKGDIPEGYSVSREKKERFSLILESASTNQTSMYLCASRGVLYNEQFFGPGTRLTVL.

The chain couples TRBV5-1 to TRBJ2-5; possibly TRBD2 for D (6 bases). V was trimmed by 0 bases and J by 5 bases, leaving 14 bases between them. Per germline, CDR1 SGHRS and CDR2 YFSETQ. CDR3 length: 15 amino acids. CDR3 nucleotides: TGCGCCAGCAGCTTGGACGGGAGTGAGGAGGAGACCCAGTACTTC. It translates to CASSLDGSEEETQYF.

This chain uses TRBV14 with TRBJ1-4, with D possibly TRBD1 on 5 matching bases. Deletions cut 4 bases from V and 7 bases from J, with 10 bases between. The length of the CDR3 is 13 residues. Germline V gene data show CDR1 as SGHDN and CDR2 as FVKESK. This CDR3 is CASSRDRGEKLFF. For the CDR3, the DNA is TGTGCCAGCAGCCGTGACAGAGGTGAAAAACTGTTTTTT.

The V call is TRBV11-2, the J call TRBJ2-3; unclear D gene. V was cut by 5 bases and J by 2 bases, with 11 bases left in between. The CDR3 has 14 amino acids. Germline-derived CDR1 and CDR2 are SGHAT and FQNNGV. The CDR3 reads CASSPMHSTDTQYF. The CDR3 DNA reads TGTGCCAGCAGCCCTATGCACTCCACAGATACGCAGTATTTT.

The rearrangement uses TRBV28 and TRBJ2-1; no reliable D call. V was trimmed by 3 bases and J by 4 bases, leaving 4 bases between them. Germline V gene data show CDR1 as MDHEN and CDR2 as SYDVKM. This CDR3 spans 12 amino acids. The CDR3 here is CASSFLYNEQFF. The CDR3 nucleotides read TGTGCCAGCAGTTTTCTGTACAATGAGCAGTTCTTC. The whole variable domain, filled in from reference TRBV28 and TRBJ2-1, reads DVKVTQSSRYLVKRTGEKVFLECVQDMDHENMFWYRQDPGLGLRLIYFSYDVKMKEKGDIPEGYSVSREKKERFSLILESASTNQTSMYLCASSFLYNEQFFGPGTRLTVL.

This clone was detected many times. A junction end diverges from the germline sequence, so it may reflect a read error. This rearrangement joins TRBV6-1 to TRBJ1-3; TRBD1 matches at 7 bases. The CDR3 is made up of 15 amino acids. Germline CDR1 reads MNHNS; CDR2 reads SASEGT. The CDR3 region is CASREAGGDGNTIYF. CDR3 bases: TGTGCCAGCAGAGAAGCAGGGGGTGACGGAAACACCATATATTTT.

The rearrangement links TRBV4-2 to TRBJ2-7, with TRBD2 identical over 7 bases. This CDR3 region has 12 residues. V dropped 4 bases and J dropped 5; count of bases not matched to a gene: 2. Germline loops: CDR1 LGHNA, CDR2 YNFKEQ. Here the CDR3 reads CASSLRGDEQYF. In DNA, the CDR3 is TGTGCCAGCAGCCTACGGGGGGACGAGCAGTACTTC.

The rearrangement links TRBV5-1 to TRBJ1-2; D is possibly TRBD1 (6 bases). The V gene lost 3 bases and the J gene lost 3 bases, with 12 bases spanning the gap. CDR3 length equals 14 residues. Germline loops: CDR1 SGHRS, CDR2 YFSETQ. The CDR3 protein is CASSWGAVDYGYTF. The CDR3 DNA reads TGCGCCAGCAGCTGGGGGGCGGTCGACTATGGCTACACCTTC.